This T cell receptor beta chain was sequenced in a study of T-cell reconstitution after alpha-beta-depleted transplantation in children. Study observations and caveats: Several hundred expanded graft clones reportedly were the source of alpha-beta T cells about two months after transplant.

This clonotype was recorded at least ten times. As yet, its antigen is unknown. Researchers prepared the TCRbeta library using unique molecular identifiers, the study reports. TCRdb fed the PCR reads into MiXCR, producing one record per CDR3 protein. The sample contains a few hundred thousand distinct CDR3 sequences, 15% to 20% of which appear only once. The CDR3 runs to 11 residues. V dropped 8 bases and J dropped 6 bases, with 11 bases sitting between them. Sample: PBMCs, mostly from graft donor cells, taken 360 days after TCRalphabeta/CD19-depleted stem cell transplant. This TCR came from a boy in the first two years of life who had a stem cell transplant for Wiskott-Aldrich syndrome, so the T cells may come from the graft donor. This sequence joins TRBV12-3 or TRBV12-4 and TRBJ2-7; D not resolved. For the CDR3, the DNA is TGTGCCAGCGCCACACGAAGCGAGCAGTACTTC. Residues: CASATRSEQYF.